This T cell receptor beta chain was obtained from a study of shared clonotypes between healthy human individuals. Measured with immunoSEQ multiplex PCR; TCRdb has only the in-frame clones, and not every one. The sample shows millions of clones, around 90% of them seen only once. With 5 bases removed from V and 11 bases from J, the gap between germline ends came to 10 bases. This CDR3 has 10 residues. In germline, CDR1 is SQVTM, CDR2 ANQGSEA. V gene TRBV29-1 combines with J gene TRBJ2-1; D is ambiguous. This sequence originates from a young man in good health. Sequencing used naive CD4+ T cells sorted from blood. This sample's subset: CD45RA+ positively selected. The CDR3 DNA reads TGCAGCGTTACGAGCCTTCAGCAGTTCTTC. This codes for CSVTSLQQFF.